This paragraph reports one T cell receptor beta chain. Its cognate antigen is unknown. Little can be read into the size of this beta chain, an off-target read in a library designed for alpha chains. This sample was taken from a study of spatial heterogeneity in lung cancer. The wider study: Counts of TCR transcripts in tumor regions correlated strongly with a T cell module score (derived from matched bulk RNA-seq).

Each molecule of TCR cDNA was tagged with one unique molecular identifier. TCRdb processed the 5' RACE reads anew with MiXCR; each CDR3 protein has one entry. This sample has roughly 16,000 distinct CDR3 sequences, with roughly 7.1% found just once. J gave up 1 base and V 7 bases, and 5 bases lay outside the gene matches. This CDR3 spans 14 amino acids. Germline V gives CDR1 PRHDT, CDR2 FYEKMQ (reference sequence). This sample's time point: sample taken at primary tumor resection. Unsorted whole RNA of tumor, nontumor lung or frozen PBMC was sequenced. General study results and limits: Mutation counts in tumors were tracked by counts of expanded intratumoral alpha and beta TCRs.

Sequencing was performed on lung tumor tissue, taken at surgery. The chain combines TRBV13 with TRBJ2-3, with TRBD2 matching 7 bases. This TCR was sampled from a female donor with early-stage non-small cell lung cancer. The CDR3, as DNA: TGTGCCAGCACGTTCAGCGGGGGCACAGATACGCAGTATTTT. It is translated as CASTFSGGTDTQYF.